The 16 T cell receptor beta chains listed next were all sequenced from one sample in a study of shared clonotypes between healthy human individuals (TCRdb year 2020). CD8 naive samples were obtained by positive selection for CCR7 among CD45RO-negative cells, yielding a CD45RA+CCR7+ population from which TemRA cells were excluded. Libraries were constructed by the immunoSEQ multiplex PCR assay. TCRdb holds this immuneACCESS table with in-frame rearrangements only. Some clones are missing; in checked studies, unresolved V genes explain under half, and the rest has no known cause. This sample lists about 2 million clones; 85% to 95% were detected once. 1.2% of the sample goes to the ten largest clones. Material: naive CD8+ T cells sorted from blood. This sample's cell subset or site label indicates: CD45RA+CCR7+. These receptors all stem from a man between 18 and 35 years old in good health.

The chain links TRBV11-1 to TRBJ2-4; 8 nucleotides match TRBD1. From germline, CDR1 is SGHAT and CDR2 FQDESV (reference sequence). The ends lost 6 bases at V and 8 bases at J; junction bases unmatched: 12. The CDR3 consists of 15 residues. The CDR3 bases are TGTGCCAGCAGTTTATTAGGACAGGGTGTCCACATTCAGTACTTC. Protein: CASSLLGQGVHIQYF.

This clone was seen only once. V gene TRBV9 combines with J gene TRBJ2-4; 7 bases line up with TRBD2. The J segment lost 0 bases and the V segment lost 3 bases, leaving 21 bases of the junction unmatched. CDR1 and CDR2 from the germline V gene are SGDLS and YYNGEE. The CDR3 runs 21 residues. The CDR3 DNA reads TGTGCCAGCAGCGCCCCCAAAGGGTGGGTAGCGGGTAGCCTAGCCAAAAACATTCAGTACTTC. Translation gives CASSAPKGWVAGSLAKNIQYF.

The chain links TRBV7-6 to TRBJ2-3; D not certain. This CDR3 region has 14 residues. Germline V gene lookup returns CDR1 SGHVS and CDR2 FNYEAQ. V dropped 0 bases and J dropped 4 bases, with 8 bases sitting between them. CDR3 nucleotide sequence: TGTGCCAGCAGCTTAGCGGGTTGGTCAGATACGCAGTATTTT. Encoded protein: CASSLAGWSDTQYF.

The gene calls are TRBV9 and TRBJ2-5; no clear D gene. Trimming removed 2 bases at V and 1 base at J, with 3 bases between. The CDR3 has 12 residues. Per the germline V gene, CDR1 is SGDLS and CDR2 is YYNGEE. The CDR3 DNA reads as TGTGCCAGCAGCGTCAGCCAAGAGACCCAGTACTTC. Translating it yields CASSVSQETQYF.

This chain connects TRBV6-1 to TRBJ2-7; tentatively, D is TRBD1 (5 bases). The length of the CDR3 is 14 residues. Germline CDR1 is MNHNS and CDR2 is SASEGT. Deletions cut 5 bases from V and 7 bases from J, with 18 bases between. The CDR3 is CASSMGLEYGEQYF. The CDR3 DNA follows: TGTGCCAGCAGTATGGGGCTAGAGTACGGGGAGCAGTACTTC.

This sequence joins TRBV9 and TRBJ2-7; TRBD1 might be the D (5 bases). The ends were cut back, 4 bases at V and 4 bases at J, with 12 bases in the middle. CDR1 is SGDLS, CDR2 YYNGEE, per germline. The CDR3 consists of 13 residues. DNA of the CDR3: TGTGCCAGCAGCATATCGGACAAGTACGAGCAGTACTTC. Residues: CASSISDKYEQYF. The variable domain in full, with the rest retrieved from reference TRBV9 and TRBJ2-7, is DSGVTQTPKHLITATGQRVTLRCSPRSGDLSVYWYQQSLDQGLQFLIQYYNGEERAKGNILERFSAQQFPDLHSELNLSSLELGDSALYFCASSISDKYEQYFGPGTRLTVT.

This sequence joins TRBV7-6 and TRBJ2-7; no clear D. Per the germline V gene, CDR1 is SGHVS and CDR2 is FNYEAQ. The germline V and J ends were trimmed by 6 bases and 4 bases, with 7 bases remaining between them. This CDR3 comprises 11 residues. CDR3 in DNA: TGTGCCAGCAGTGACGGGTACGAGCAGTACTTC. This codes for CASSDGYEQYF.

The genes are TRBV7-2 and TRBJ2-7; 8 bases are a match to TRBD2. Germline lookup yields CDR1 SGHTA and CDR2 FQGNSA. V was clipped by 6 bases and J by 3 bases; unmatched bases: 10. This CDR3 is built from 15 residues. The CDR3 protein is CASREGASGLYEQYF. CDR3 DNA: TGTGCCAGCAGAGAAGGGGCTAGCGGGCTCTACGAGCAGTACTTC.

The chain combines TRBV7-9 with TRBJ1-2; TRBD1 might be the D (5 bases). The germline V and J ends were trimmed by 4 bases and 8 bases, with 14 bases remaining between them. Looked up from germline, CDR1 is SEHNR and CDR2 is FQNEAQ (reference sequence). CDR3 size: 13 residues. The CDR3 region is CASSSNQGRGYTF. The CDR3 nucleotides read TGTGCCAGCAGCTCGAACCAGGGAAGAGGCTACACCTTC.

This chain uses TRBV5-6 with TRBJ1-1; TRBD1 is a possible D gene (5 bases). The V gene lost 4 bases and the J gene lost 1 base, with 8 bases spanning the gap. From germline, CDR1 is SGHDT and CDR2 YYEEEE. The CDR3 loop spans 13 amino acids. DNA for the CDR3: TGTGCCAGCAGCAAGCAGGGGAACACTGAAGCTTTCTTT. Its translation: CASSKQGNTEAFF.

The chain is built from TRBV9 and TRBJ1-3; no clear D. With 7 bases removed from V and 2 bases from J, the gap between germline ends came to 19 bases. Germline CDR1 SGDLS, CDR2 YYNGEE. The CDR3 is 16 amino acids. The CDR3 is CASDTDGSGTGNTIYF. The CDR3 DNA is TGTGCCAGCGATACAGACGGCAGCGGGACTGGAAACACCATATATTTT.

The CDR3 sequence: CASSEQGVSEQYF. The CDR3, as DNA: TGTGCCAGCAGCGAGCAAGGGGTTAGCGAGCAGTACTTC. The chain is built from TRBV28 and TRBJ2-7; TRBD1 might be the D (5 bases). Trimming stripped 6 bases from V and 6 bases from J, with 15 bases between. This CDR3 is 13 amino acids long. Germline loops: CDR1 MDHEN, CDR2 SYDVKM.

The chain is built from TRBV5-1 and TRBJ2-1; 9 bases line up with TRBD2. The trim removed 0 bases at V and 0 bases at J, leaving 4 bases unmatched. Per germline, CDR1 SGHRS and CDR2 YFSETQ. The length of the CDR3 is 17 residues. The CDR3 is CASSLGDSGSSYNEQFF. The CDR3 region has the DNA TGCGCCAGCAGCTTGGGGGATAGCGGGAGCTCCTACAATGAGCAGTTCTTC.

Of note for this clone: Additional DNA sequences in this sample encode the identical CDR3. The genes are TRBV4-1 and TRBJ1-5; D gene ambiguous. Germline CDR1 reads MGHRA; CDR2 reads YSYEKL. Trimming shortened V by 1 base and J by 3 bases, and 10 bases separated the two germline ends. The CDR3 runs 15 residues. The CDR3 coding sequence is TGCGCCAGCAGCCAAGTGGGTGGAGCCAATCAGCCCCAGCATTTT. This codes for CASSQVGGANQPQHF.

The V call is TRBV6-6, the J call TRBJ2-7; D ambiguous. The CDR3 sequence is 12 residues long. Per the germline V gene, CDR1 is MNHNY and CDR2 is SVGAGI (reference sequence). V lost 3 bases and J 5 bases, leaving 8 bases between the germline ends. The CDR3 region is CASSYGSNEQYF. The CDR3 nucleotides read TGTGCCAGCAGTTATGGCAGCAACGAGCAGTACTTC.

This chain connects TRBV6-1 to TRBJ2-7; D may be TRBD1 (5 bases). Trimming shortened V by 4 bases and J by 5 bases, and 12 bases separated the two germline ends. The germline CDR1 and CDR2 sequences are MNHNS and SASEGT. There are 13 residues in the CDR3. The DNA of the CDR3 is TGTGCCAGCAGTGTAATGCAGGGCGACGAGCAGTACTTC. Amino acids: CASSVMQGDEQYF.